Sequencing of this TCR beta chain was carried out in a study of blood T cell repertoires in COVID-19. Study in general: The United States, Italy and Spain provided the acute and convalescent COVID-19 samples. Sources were T cells, B-cell-depleted T cells, or PBMCs; the material itself was cDNA or gDNA.

This CDR3 is built from 15 residues. Trimming stripped 10 bases from V and 2 bases from J, with 20 bases between. Germline CDR1 MDHEN, CDR2 SYDVKM. Authors' processing steps: Reference gene primer amplification gave estimated nucleated cell counts. Method: immunoSEQ multiplex PCR; TCRdb's copy keeps in-frame clones and lacks some. The DNA gave D and trimming, while V, J and clone size come from that table. The repertoire holds some 220,000 clones, with about 81% as singletons. In Seattle, patients joined the study during active infection and were tracked longitudinally. This chain joins TRBV28 and TRBJ1-2, with D perhaps matching TRBD1 (5 bases). The sequenced material came from peripheral blood. This clonotype was sampled from a woman aged 70-85 years with COVID-19, enrolled during active disease. The CDR3 bases are TGTGCCATCGACGGTTCGCCCGGGGGGAACTATGGCTACACCTTC. Protein product: CAIDGSPGGNYGYTF.